Sequencing of this T cell receptor (beta chain) was carried out in a study of PD-1 blockade in classical Hodgkin lymphoma. Trimming took 1 base from V and 7 from J, leaving 6 bases between them. Germline V gene data show CDR1 as SGHDT and CDR2 as YYEEEE. The CDR3 sequence is 12 residues long. Relapse after autologous stem cell transplantation occurred in every patient, and brentuximab vedotin exposure varied. Best response was recorded as complete response, partial response or progressive disease. Findings and limits, study-wide: The causes of the repertoire differences, possibly disease activity or prior therapy, remain undefined. TCR diversity rose significantly by C4D1 in CD4+ but not CD8+ cells. Baseline diversity was lower in partial responders and progressors than complete responders.

The data were produced by immunoSEQ multiplex PCR, yet TCRdb's version contains in-frame clones alone and is incomplete. Of about 13,000 clones listed, around 87% are singletons. With respect to this clone: The antigen remains unidentified.

The sample was peripheral blood mononuclear cells (PBMCs), taken at baseline. The genes are TRBV5-6 and TRBJ1-5; D call uncertain. The source of this sequence is a human donor with classical Hodgkin lymphoma. This chain's CDR3 is CASSLIGQPQHF. The CDR3 bases are TGTGCCAGCAGCTTGATCGGACAGCCCCAGCATTTT.